This T cell receptor (beta chain) was identified in a study of blood T cell repertoires in COVID-19. At the level of the study: Donors in the United States, Italy and Spain gave samples during acute or convalescent COVID-19. PBMCs, B-cell-depleted T cells, or T cells provided the cDNA or gDNA that made up the material.

Source study methods: Scientists estimated how many nucleated cells there were by amplifying reference gene primers. Assay used: immunoSEQ multiplex PCR; TCRdb lists only in-frame clones, some missing. V and J calls and clone size follow that table, whereas D and trimming were derived from the DNA. The sample has about 110,000 clones, 65% to 85% seen once; the top ten hold 0.83%. The receptor comes from a woman aged 70-85 years with acute or convalescent COVID-19. The specimen was peripheral blood.

The DNA of the CDR3 is TGTGCCAGCAGTTTATCTCAGGGTCAGCCCCAGCATTTT. Translated: CASSLSQGQPQHF. The V gene is TRBV12-3 or TRBV12-4, the J gene TRBJ1-5; D may be TRBD1 (5 bases). Trimming pared 2 bases from V and 6 bases from J, leaving 8 bases between. This CDR3 contains 13 residues.